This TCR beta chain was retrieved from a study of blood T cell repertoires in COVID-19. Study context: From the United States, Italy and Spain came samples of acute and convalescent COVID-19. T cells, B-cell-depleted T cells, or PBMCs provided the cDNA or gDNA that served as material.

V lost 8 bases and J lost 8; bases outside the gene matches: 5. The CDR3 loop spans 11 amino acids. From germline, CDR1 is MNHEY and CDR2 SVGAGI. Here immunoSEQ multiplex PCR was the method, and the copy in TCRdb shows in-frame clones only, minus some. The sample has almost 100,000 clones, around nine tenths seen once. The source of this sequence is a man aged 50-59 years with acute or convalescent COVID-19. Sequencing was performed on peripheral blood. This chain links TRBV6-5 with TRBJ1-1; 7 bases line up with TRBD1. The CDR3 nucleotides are TGTGCCAGCTCGGGCAGGGGGGAAGCTTTCTTT. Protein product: CASSGRGEAFF.